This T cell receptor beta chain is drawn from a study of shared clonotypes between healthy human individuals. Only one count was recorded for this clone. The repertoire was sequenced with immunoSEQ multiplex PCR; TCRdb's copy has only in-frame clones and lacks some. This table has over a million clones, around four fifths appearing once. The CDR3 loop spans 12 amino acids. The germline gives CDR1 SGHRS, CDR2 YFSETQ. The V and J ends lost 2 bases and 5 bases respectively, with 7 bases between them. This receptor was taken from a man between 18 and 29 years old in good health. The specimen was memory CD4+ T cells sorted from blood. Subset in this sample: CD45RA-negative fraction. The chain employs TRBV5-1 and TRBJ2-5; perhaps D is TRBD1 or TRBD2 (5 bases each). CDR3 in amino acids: CASSLRDETQYF. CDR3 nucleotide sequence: TGCGCCAGCAGCTTAAGGGACGAGACCCAGTACTTC.